A selection of T cell receptor beta chains follows, all from one sample in a study of CD8+CD57+ T cells in acquired aplastic anemia. In TCRdb, the reads were re-called with MiXCR into one record per CDR3 protein. Of 150,000 or so distinct CDR3 sequences listed, roughly 48% are singletons. Sequencing was done on a sample of sorted CD4+, CD8+, or CD8+CD57+ T cells (not recorded which) from PBMCs. These receptors were taken from a human donor with aplastic anemia. CDR3s include the opening cysteine and the closing phenylalanine or tryptophan.

V gene: TRBV20-1
J gene: TRBJ2-3
CDR3 protein: CSAGTGGRRDTQYF

V gene: TRBV28
J gene: TRBJ1-2
CDR3 protein: CASSFQDPLYGYTF

V gene: TRBV6-1
J gene: TRBJ1-1
CDR3 protein: CASTDTMNTEAFF

V gene: TRBV11-3
J gene: TRBJ2-1
CDR3 protein: CASSLGQGEQFF

V gene: TRBV24-1
J gene: TRBJ1-1
CDR3 protein: CATSDGGTGTEAFF

V gene: TRBV25-1
J gene: TRBJ1-2
CDR3 protein: CASSESAYSYGYTF

V gene: TRBV7-3
J gene: TRBJ2-2
CDR3 protein: CASSLWGAGELFF

V gene: TRBV4-2
J gene: TRBJ2-6
CDR3 protein: CASSRVRLAGHSGANVLTF

V gene: TRBV28
J gene: TRBJ1-1
CDR3 protein: CASSFPSRVTEAFF

V gene: TRBV19
J gene: TRBJ1-2
CDR3 protein: CASSSWTGEVIGYTF

V gene: TRBV7-8
J gene: TRBJ1-1
CDR3 protein: CASSYGRYTEAFF

V gene: TRBV24-1
J gene: TRBJ2-5
CDR3 protein: CATSEADQETQYF

V gene: TRBV6-1
J gene: TRBJ2-7
CDR3 protein: CASSTSFGASYEQYF

V gene: TRBV6-1
J gene: TRBJ2-1
CDR3 protein: CASLPSGRNNEQFF

V gene: TRBV19
J gene: TRBJ2-5
CDR3 protein: CASSKRRDQETQYF

V gene: TRBV11-2
J gene: TRBJ2-7
CDR3 protein: CASSGGGLAGDYEQYF

V gene: TRBV2
J gene: TRBJ1-2
CDR3 protein: CARGQLVTVNYGYTF

V gene: TRBV12-3/TRBV12-4
J gene: TRBJ1-1
CDR3 protein: CASSERQGRNTEAFF

V gene: TRBV10-3
J gene: TRBJ2-7
CDR3 protein: CAISEPGRYEQYF

V gene: TRBV5-1
J gene: TRBJ2-5
CDR3 protein: CASSLALAGAGETQYF

V gene: TRBV12-3/TRBV12-4
J gene: TRBJ1-1
CDR3 protein: CASSFQSMNTEAFF

V gene: TRBV19
J gene: TRBJ2-7
CDR3 protein: CASSTLAGGPDEQYF

V gene: TRBV20-1
J gene: TRBJ1-2
CDR3 protein: CSAREAGRDYGYTF

V gene: TRBV7-2
J gene: TRBJ2-7
CDR3 protein: CASSPWDRSIEQYF

V gene: TRBV10-2
J gene: TRBJ2-1
CDR3 protein: CASSERRKNNEQFF

V gene: TRBV30
J gene: TRBJ1-6
CDR3 protein: CAWSPGQKNSPLHF

V gene: TRBV7-3
J gene: TRBJ2-3
CDR3 protein: CANSLSGSTDTQYF

V gene: TRBV4-2
J gene: TRBJ1-5
CDR3 protein: CASSQADSPSQPQHF

V gene: TRBV20-1
J gene: TRBJ2-7
CDR3 protein: CSAPPCSYEQYF

V gene: TRBV12-3/TRBV12-4
J gene: TRBJ2-1
CDR3 protein: CASKDSYNEQFF

V gene: TRBV11-3
J gene: TRBJ2-5
CDR3 protein: CASSLAIQGWETQYF

V gene: TRBV7-9
J gene: TRBJ2-2
CDR3 protein: CASSLKVGELFF

V gene: TRBV7-6
J gene: TRBJ2-7
CDR3 protein: CASSPRALPYEQYF

V gene: TRBV10-3
J gene: TRBJ1-3
CDR3 protein: CAISELQGNTIYF